This T cell receptor (beta chain) was recorded in a study of blood T cell repertoires in COVID-19. Study background: Donors in the United States, Italy and Spain gave samples during acute or convalescent COVID-19. T cells, B-cell-depleted T cells, or PBMCs provided the cDNA or gDNA that served as material.

Germline assignment: CDR1 SGHDN and CDR2 FVKESK. V was trimmed by 2 bases and J by 6 bases, leaving 8 bases between them. The CDR3 covers 13 residues. In the authors' workflow: Amplification with reference gene primers provided the estimates of nucleated cell counts. Only in-frame clones appear in the TCRdb table, and some are missing; sequencing was by immunoSEQ multiplex PCR. D and trimming were read from the DNA, whereas the V and J calls and clone size are those reported in that table. The sample has 45,000 to 60,000 clones; 75% to 90% are singletons. The V call is TRBV14, the J call TRBJ2-1, with a possible D match to TRBD1 (5 bases). This sequence was found in a woman aged 55 to 70 with acute or convalescent COVID-19. What was sequenced was peripheral blood. Written as DNA, the CDR3 is TGTGCCAGCAGCCAATTAACAGGCAATGAGCAGTTCTTC. As protein: CASSQLTGNEQFF.